Below, 9 T cell receptor beta chains from the same sample are listed, as sequenced in a study of PD-L1 blockade in urothelial cancer. Documented time point: pretreatment peripheral blood. Using immunoSEQ multiplex PCR, the repertoire was profiled, and TCRdb retains in-frame clones only, with some absent. This table has 49,000 or so clones, 86% appearing once. The source material was PBMCs, sampled around atezolizumab (anti-PD-L1) treatment. Every receptor here comes from a man aged 55 to 70 with urothelial cancer.

J is TRBJ2-3 and V is TRBV7-8; D gene unclear. Germline values: CDR1 SGHVS, CDR2 FQNEAQ. Trimming shortened V by 3 bases and J by 2 bases, and 15 bases separated the two germline ends. This CDR3 has 16 amino acids. CDR3 sequence: CASSFGQRTDTDTQYF. CDR3 nucleotides: TGTGCCAGCAGCTTTGGCCAAAGAACCGACACAGATACGCAGTATTTT. Complete variable domain (other parts from reference TRBV7-8 and TRBJ2-3): GAGVSQSPRYKVAKRGQDVALRCDPISGHVSLFWYQQALGQGPEFLTYFQNEAQLDKSGLPSDRFFAERPEGSVSTLKIQRTQQEDSAVYLCASSFGQRTDTDTQYFGPGTRLTVL.

The V gene is TRBV6-5, the J gene TRBJ1-6; the match to TRBD1 covers 7 bases. Per the germline V gene, CDR1 is MNHEY and CDR2 is SVGAGI. CDR3 length: 14 amino acids. With 1 base clipped from V and 7 bases from J, the junction kept 1 base outside the gene matches. The CDR3 is CASSYLTGNSPLHF. The CDR3 DNA reads as TGTGCCAGCAGTTACTTGACAGGGAATTCACCCCTCCACTTT.

The V and J genes are TRBV20-1 and TRBJ1-4; D call uncertain. V gave up 2 bases and J gave up 7 bases, with 5 bases separating them. This CDR3 is 11 amino acids long. The germline CDR1 and CDR2 sequences are DFQATT and SNEGSKA (reference sequence). The CDR3 reads CSARQFEKLFF. Here the CDR3 DNA reads TGCAGTGCTAGACAATTTGAAAAACTGTTTTTT.

The V and J genes are TRBV10-1 and TRBJ1-1, with 7 nucleotides matching TRBD1. This CDR3 is 15 amino acids long. With V trimmed by 11 bases and J by 0 bases, 12 bases remained unmatched. Germline CDR1 reads WNHNN; CDR2 reads SYGVQD (reference sequence). This chain's CDR3 is CAAGVGGPMNTEAFF. The CDR3 DNA reads as TGCGCCGCCGGGGTAGGGGGCCCTATGAACACTGAAGCTTTCTTT.

CDR3 in amino acids: CASRGQQYEQYF. The CDR3 DNA follows: TGTGCCAGCAGAGGACAGCAGTACGAGCAGTACTTC. The gene calls are TRBV2 and TRBJ2-7, with D possibly being TRBD1 (6 bases). Germline-derived CDR1 and CDR2 are SNHLY and FYNNEI. Trimming took 6 bases from V and 4 from J, leaving 10 bases between them. This CDR3 spans 12 amino acids.

The V call is TRBV2, the J call TRBJ2-5; TRBD2 agrees at 9 bases. This CDR3 region has 18 residues. Germline V gives CDR1 SNHLY, CDR2 FYNNEI. J gave up 2 bases and V 6 bases, and 16 bases lay outside the gene matches. The CDR3 protein is CASRPYPGVAGEQETQYF. The CDR3 DNA sequence: TGTGCCAGCAGACCTTATCCGGGGGTAGCGGGGGAACAAGAGACCCAGTACTTC.

The rearrangement joins TRBV5-1 to TRBJ1-1, with D maybe TRBD1 (6 bases). Trimming took off 0 bases at V and 5 bases at J, with 8 bases between the two ends. Germline assignment: CDR1 SGHRS and CDR2 YFSETQ. This CDR3 contains 13 residues. The CDR3 sequence is CASSLEGVTEAFF. CDR3 DNA: TGCGCCAGCAGCTTGGAGGGGGTAACTGAAGCTTTCTTT.

This CDR3 is CASSARTSGPTDTQYF. CDR3 DNA sequence: TGTGCCAGCAGCGCGCGGACTAGCGGGCCCACAGATACGCAGTATTTT. The rearrangement links TRBV9 to TRBJ2-3; 11 bases agree with TRBD2. The CDR3 is 16 amino acids. V lost 3 bases to trimming and J lost 2 bases; unmatched junction nucleotides: 5. Germline CDR1 is SGDLS and CDR2 is YYNGEE.

V gene TRBV7-8 combines with J gene TRBJ1-5; the match to TRBD1 covers 8 bases. This CDR3 is built from 14 residues. Trimming took 5 bases from V and 6 from J; bases not matched to a gene: 6. Germline lookup yields CDR1 SGHVS and CDR2 FQNEAQ. The CDR3 is CASSITGGGQPQHF. CDR3 nucleotide sequence: TGTGCCAGCAGCATAACAGGGGGTGGTCAGCCCCAGCATTTT.